This T cell receptor beta chain was sequenced for a study of blood T cell repertoires in COVID-19. Study information: The origin of the acute and convalescent COVID-19 samples was the United States, Italy and Spain. Sources were T cells, B-cell-depleted T cells, or PBMCs; the material itself was cDNA or gDNA.

Each participant's cohort was designated according to participant-reported clinical history. Before being deemed recovered, Cohort 3 donors had two negative PCRs, clearance, or symptom resolution. This CDR3 contains 13 residues. CDR1 is SGHRS and CDR2 is YFSETQ in the germline V gene. V lost 4 bases, J lost 6 bases, and 8 bases lay in between. TCRdb's table, derived via immunoSEQ multiplex PCR, lists solely in-frame clones and lacks some. The repertoire holds about 300,000 clones, with under 90% as singletons. The chain couples TRBV5-1 to TRBJ1-6; no clear D. The sequence was obtained from a woman between 18 and 29 years old who had recovered from COVID-19. The sequenced sample was PBMCs or T cells enriched from blood (not recorded which). The CDR3: CASSPEGNSPLHF. The CDR3 DNA reads TGCGCCAGCAGCCCTGAGGGTAATTCACCCCTCCACTTT.